This entry lists 2 T cell receptor beta chains sequenced from one sample in a study of T cells after yellow fever vaccination. One entry per CDR3 protein results from TCRdb running MiXCR on the 5' RACE reads. The data show hundreds of thousands of distinct CDR3 sequences, roughly 5% seen once. Sequenced here: CD4+ T cells sorted from PBMCs, sampled on the day of the yellow fever booster vaccination. The receptors were sampled from a man aged 18-30 years who received the YFV17D yellow fever vaccine.

This clonotype came up a few times. V and J are TRBV27 and TRBJ1-5; 8 nucleotides align to TRBD1. The CDR3 length is 16 residues. The ends lost 6 bases at V and 0 bases at J; junction bases unmatched: 7. Germline CDR1 is MNHEY and CDR2 is SMNVEV (reference sequence). CDR3 loop: CASRGQGLNSNQPQHF. CDR3 nucleotide sequence: TGTGCCAGCAGAGGACAGGGACTAAATAGCAATCAGCCCCAGCATTTT.

This clonotype appeared a few times. This chain links TRBV6-2 or TRBV6-3 with TRBJ2-1; D remains ambiguous. CDR3 length: 13 residues. CDR1 is MNHEY, CDR2 SVGEGT, per germline. V lost 5 bases to trimming and J lost 8 bases, with 13 bases between them. CDR3 in amino acids: CASSPHIGHEQFF. The DNA for the CDR3 is TGTGCCAGCAGTCCACATATTGGCCATGAGCAGTTCTTC.